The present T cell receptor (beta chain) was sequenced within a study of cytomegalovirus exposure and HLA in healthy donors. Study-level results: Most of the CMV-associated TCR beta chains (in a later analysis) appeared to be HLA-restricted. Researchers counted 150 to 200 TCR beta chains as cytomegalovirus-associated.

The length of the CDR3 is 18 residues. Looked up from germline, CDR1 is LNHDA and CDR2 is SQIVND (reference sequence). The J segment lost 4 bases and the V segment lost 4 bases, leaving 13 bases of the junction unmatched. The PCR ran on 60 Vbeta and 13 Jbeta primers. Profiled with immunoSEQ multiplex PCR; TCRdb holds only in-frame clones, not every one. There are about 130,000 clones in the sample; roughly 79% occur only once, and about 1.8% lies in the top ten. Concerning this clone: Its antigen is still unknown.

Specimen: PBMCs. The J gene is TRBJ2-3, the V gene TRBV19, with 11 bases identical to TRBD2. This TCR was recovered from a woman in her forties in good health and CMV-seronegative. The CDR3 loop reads CASSTHLTSGIGSDTQYF. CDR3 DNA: TGTGCCAGTAGTACACACTTGACTAGCGGGATCGGGTCAGATACGCAGTATTTT.